This TCR beta chain is drawn from a study of beta chain features in type 1 diabetes (dated by TCRdb to about 2018). Describing the broader study: No differences in mean age, gender distribution, total cell number or subset yield were found between patients and healthy donors. A total of some 100,000,000 sorted cells were examined across all samples, and the number of cells per subset was strongly correlated with RNA yield. Naive and central memory subsets were obtained from all 28 donors, but regulatory and stem cell-like memory subsets were isolated from only 8 patients and roughly eight healthy donors. In the study, TCRB repertoires of sorted circulating CD4+ T cell subsets from recently diagnosed type 1 diabetes patients were compared with those of matched healthy donors. Paper-wide results and their limitations: Naive, central memory and regulatory TCRB repertoires appeared more similar among patients than among healthy donors. PCR may preferentially amplify shorter templates, but because patient and control samples were amplified and corrected together, any resulting skew would affect both groups equally. Because cDNA was sequenced instead of genomic DNA, highly expressing activated cells could be over-represented, though the groups showed no difference in activation or CD3 levels. Because the HLA sub-analyses included only small numbers of individuals, any influence of HLA type on TCRB rearrangement was left unresolved. Type 1 diabetes patients showed a moderate but significant shortening of TCRB CDR3 length in all four CD4+ subsets. Patients with type 1 diabetes made fewer insertions and deleted more nucleotides at VDJ recombination sites, implying thymic rearrangement abnormalities.

The germline V end is reduced by 5 bases and the J end by 6 bases; junction bases left unmatched: 8. The CDR3 numbers 14 residues from cysteine through phenylalanine. This entry keeps only the CDR3 DNA: 42 bases, framed from base 1. Looking up the germline V gene (reference sequence) yields CDR1 SEHNR and CDR2 FQNEAQ. This clone occurred a few times. Which antigen it targets is not known. Per-nucleotide qualities are absent, and no much larger clonotype sits a single base away. Each donor gave one peripheral blood draw, averaging approximately 110 mL, which was collected into heparinised tubes. A BD FACSAria II was used to sort naive, central memory, regulatory and stem cell-like memory CD4+ T cells with a panel that included CD45RO, CCR7, CD25, CD127, CD95 and CD27. Purity was above 95% for every sorted population. PBMCs were separated immediately by Lymphoprep density gradient centrifugation and were stained directly, without being cultured. Samples were stained and sorted in pairs, with one healthy donor and one patient per experiment, so that batch effects were minimized.

All of the isolated RNA was reverse transcribed with the High Capacity cDNA Reverse Transcription Kit, so expressed TCRB transcripts were sequenced. Deep immunoSEQ sequencing was performed on naive, central memory and regulatory T cell samples, with an average of around 3.4 million total reads per sample. Sorted cells were lysed in RLT buffer and RNA was extracted with DNase-treated RNeasy Micro or Mini kits, depending on cell number. Each cell subset was processed separately to prevent cross-contamination, with patient and healthy donor samples processed together. The immunoSEQ multiplex PCR was used to amplify TCRB sequences from cDNA, yielding 87-bp fragments that span the CDR3 region. Amplicons were sequenced on the Illumina HiSeq platform. The paper's data handling went like this. Synthetic template baselines were used to correct PCR bias computationally, reads within Hamming distance 2 were collapsed together, and singletons that could not be merged were discarded. Reads were aligned to IMGT to assign V, D and J genes, CDR3 length, and insertions or deletions at six rearrangement sites. Within each subset, clonotype counts were normalized to the number of sorted cells before true diversity and Gini coefficients were calculated with the tcR R package. Repertoire sharing was quantified using the overlap coefficient calculated on TCRB nucleotide sequences. As a proxy for the pre-selection repertoire, out-of-frame TCRB sequences from naive cells were analyzed. TCRdb re-hosts the immuneACCESS table, in-frame sequences only. Its copies lack some clones; in the studies checked, an unresolved V gene accounts for under half of them, and the cause for the rest is not known. V and J calls and clone size are those listed in that table; D and trimming were worked out from the DNA. This sample holds about 620,000 clones; around 15% were observed only once. The ten largest account for approximately 0.087% of the sample.

This clonotype was sampled from a man between 18 and 35 years old in good health. The sample was naive CD4+ T cells from blood. Per the publication, the cell subset or site label means: true naive CD4+ T cells. This chain joins TRBV7-9 to TRBJ1-1; 8 central bases correspond to TRBD1. The CDR3 sequence is CASSQATGDPEAFF. The DNA is TGTGCCAGCAGCCAAGCGACAGGGGACCCTGAAGCTTTCTTT.